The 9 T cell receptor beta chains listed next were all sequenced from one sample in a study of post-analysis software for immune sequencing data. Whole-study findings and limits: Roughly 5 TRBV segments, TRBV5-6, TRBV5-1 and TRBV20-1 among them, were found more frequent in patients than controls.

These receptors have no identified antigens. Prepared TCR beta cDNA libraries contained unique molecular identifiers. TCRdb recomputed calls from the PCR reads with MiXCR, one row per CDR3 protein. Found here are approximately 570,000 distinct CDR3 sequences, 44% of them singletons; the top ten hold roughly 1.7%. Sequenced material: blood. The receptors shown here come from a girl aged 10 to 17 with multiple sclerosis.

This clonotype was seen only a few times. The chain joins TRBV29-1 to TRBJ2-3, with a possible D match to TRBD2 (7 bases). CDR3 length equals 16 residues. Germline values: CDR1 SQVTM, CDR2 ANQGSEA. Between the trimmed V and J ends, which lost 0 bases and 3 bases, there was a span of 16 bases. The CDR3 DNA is TGCAGCGTTGAAGATCGGTTGCGGGGGCAGACAGATACGCAGTATTTT. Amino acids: CSVEDRLRGQTDTQYF.

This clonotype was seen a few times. The CDR3: CSVEKDNRYEQYF. CDR3 in DNA: TGCAGCGTTGAGAAGGACAATCGCTACGAGCAGTACTTC. V is TRBV29-1 and J is TRBJ2-7; D is perhaps TRBD1 (5 bases). V lost 3 bases and J 3 bases, leaving 12 bases between the germline ends. CDR3 length: 13 amino acids. Germline V gene sequence: CDR1 SQVTM, CDR2 ANQGSEA.

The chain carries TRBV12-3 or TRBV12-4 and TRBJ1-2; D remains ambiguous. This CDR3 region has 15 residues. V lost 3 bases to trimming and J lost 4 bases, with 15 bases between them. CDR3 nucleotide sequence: TGTGCCAGCAGTTTCTCTGGACGAGTTTCCTATGGCTACACCTTC. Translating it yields CASSFSGRVSYGYTF.

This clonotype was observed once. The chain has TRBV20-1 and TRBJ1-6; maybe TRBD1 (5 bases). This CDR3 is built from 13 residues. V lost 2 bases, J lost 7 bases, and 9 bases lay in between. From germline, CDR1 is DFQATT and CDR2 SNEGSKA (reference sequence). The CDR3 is CSARRDPNSPLHF. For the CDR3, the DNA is TGCAGTGCTAGACGGGACCCAAATTCACCCCTCCACTTT.

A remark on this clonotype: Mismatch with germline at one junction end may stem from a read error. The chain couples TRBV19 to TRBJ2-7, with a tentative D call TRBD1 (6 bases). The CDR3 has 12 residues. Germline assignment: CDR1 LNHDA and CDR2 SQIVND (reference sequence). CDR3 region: CTKGERTYEQYF. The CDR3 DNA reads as TGCACAAAGGGGGAGAGAACCTACGAGCAGTACTTC.

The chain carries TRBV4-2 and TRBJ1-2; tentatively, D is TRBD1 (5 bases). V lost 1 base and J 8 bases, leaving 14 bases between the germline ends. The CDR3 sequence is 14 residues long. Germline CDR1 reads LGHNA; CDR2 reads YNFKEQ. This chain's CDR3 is CASSQGGDSGGYTF. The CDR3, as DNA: TGTGCCAGCAGCCAAGGGGGCGATTCTGGCGGCTACACCTTC.

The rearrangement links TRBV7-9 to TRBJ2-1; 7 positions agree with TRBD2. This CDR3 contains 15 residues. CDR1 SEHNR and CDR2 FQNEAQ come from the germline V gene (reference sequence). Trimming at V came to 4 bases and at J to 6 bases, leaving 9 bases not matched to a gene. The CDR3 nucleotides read TGTGCCAGCAGCTGGACTAGTGGGGGACCCAATGAGCAGTTCTTC. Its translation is CASSWTSGGPNEQFF. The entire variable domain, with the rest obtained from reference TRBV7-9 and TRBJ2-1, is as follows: DTGVSQNPRHKITKRGQNVTFRCDPISEHNRLYWYRQTLGQGPEFLTYFQNEAQLEKSRLLSDRFSAERPKGSFSTLEIQRTEQGDSAMYLCASSWTSGGPNEQFFGPGTRLTVL.

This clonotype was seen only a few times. The DNA for the CDR3 is TGCGCCAGCAGCTTGGGGACTACTAACTATGGCTACACCTTC. Translating gives CASSLGTTNYGYTF. The V call is TRBV5-1, the J call TRBJ1-2; D is unresolved. The CDR3 is 14 residues long. CDR1 is SGHRS and CDR2 is YFSETQ in the germline V gene. V was pared by 0 bases and J by 0 bases, with 6 bases between.

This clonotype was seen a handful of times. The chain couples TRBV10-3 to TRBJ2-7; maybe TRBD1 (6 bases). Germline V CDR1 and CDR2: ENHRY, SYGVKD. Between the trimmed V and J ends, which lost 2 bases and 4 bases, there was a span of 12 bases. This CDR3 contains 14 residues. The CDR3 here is CAISETGSFYEQYF. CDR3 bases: TGTGCCATCAGTGAGACAGGGAGCTTTTACGAGCAGTACTTC.